What follows are 20 T cell receptor beta chains derived from one specimen sequenced in a study of early T cells in non-severe SARS-CoV-2 infection. One entry per CDR3 protein, called by TCRdb with MiXCR from the 5' RACE reads. The data hold tens of thousands of distinct CDR3 sequences, with approximately 5% observed a single time. The source material was whole blood. The receptors stem from an adult who was a healthcare worker with PCR-confirmed SARS-CoV-2 infection or an uninfected control (not recorded which).

This clonotype appeared many times. The chain combines TRBV6-2 or TRBV6-3 with TRBJ1-5, with D unclear. Germline lookup yields CDR1 MNHEY and CDR2 SVGEGT. V shed 7 bases and J shed 4 bases, with 11 bases lying between them. CDR3 length: 13 residues. The DNA of the CDR3 is TGTGCCAGCACTCGAGACATGAATCAGCCCCAGCATTTT. This codes for CASTRDMNQPQHF.

This clonotype occurred many times. The chain recombines TRBV11-2 with TRBJ1-3, with D unclear. This CDR3 comprises 12 residues. Germline V gives CDR1 SGHAT, CDR2 FQNNGV. Trimming cost V 0 bases and J 10 bases, with 7 bases left between them. The CDR3 DNA is TGTGCCAGCAGCTTAGAGAGGGCGACCATATATTTT. Its translation is CASSLERATIYF.

The CDR3 region has the DNA TGTGCCAGCAGCTTACAGCACACCGGGGAGCTGTTTTTT. It specifies CASSLQHTGELFF. The chain employs TRBV7-9 and TRBJ2-2; D call uncertain. Trimming stripped 2 bases from V and 3 bases from J, with 4 bases between. Germline V gene sequence: CDR1 SEHNR, CDR2 FQNEAQ (reference sequence). The CDR3 loop spans 13 amino acids.

This clonotype was seen many times. The chain employs TRBV2 and TRBJ1-4; 8 nucleotides agree with TRBD1. The CDR3 extends over 14 amino acids. In germline, CDR1 is SNHLY, CDR2 FYNNEI. Trimming removed 6 bases from V and 7 bases from J; junction bases left unmatched: 7. As DNA, the CDR3 is TGTGCCAGCAGCACCGGGACAGGCGTTGAAAAACTGTTTTTT. Its translation: CASSTGTGVEKLFF. The whole variable domain, filled in from reference TRBV2 and TRBJ1-4, reads EPEVTQTPSHQVTQMGQEVILRCVPISNHLYFYWYRQILGQKVEFLVSFYNNEISEKSEIFDDQFSVERPDGSNFTLKIRSTKLEDSAMYFCASSTGTGVEKLFFGSGTQLSVL.

With regard to this clonotype: Germline and junction disagree at one end, which may indicate a read error. V gene TRBV15 combines with J gene TRBJ1-5; possible D gene TRBD1, 5 bases. Germline V gives CDR1 LNHNV, CDR2 YYDKDF (reference sequence). The CDR3 loop spans 12 amino acids. The CDR3 loop is CTTSRDNQPQHF. The CDR3 nucleotides are TGTACCACCAGCAGGGACAATCAGCCCCAGCATTTT.

The rearrangement uses TRBV11-2 and TRBJ1-6; TRBD1 is a possible D gene (5 bases). This CDR3 is 13 amino acids long. Germline V gene data show CDR1 as SGHAT and CDR2 as FQNNGV. V shed 4 bases and J shed 8 bases, with 9 bases lying between them. The CDR3 region has the DNA TGTGCCAGCAGCTGGGACGGTCATTCACCCCTCCACTTT. This translates into CASSWDGHSPLHF.

This clonotype was detected ten times or more. The chain links TRBV18 to TRBJ1-2; D is possibly TRBD1 (6 bases). The CDR3 covers 15 residues. Trimming left V 4 bases short and J 5 bases short, with 17 bases between. Germline V CDR1 and CDR2: KGHSH, LQKENI. The CDR3 is CASSLMDSKTYGYTF. As DNA, the CDR3 is TGTGCCAGCTCACTCATGGACAGTAAGACTTATGGCTACACCTTC.

This clonotype has ten or more counts. The CDR3 nucleotides read TGTGCCAGCAGCCAACGGACAGCGACCTACGAGCAGTACTTC. Protein product: CASSQRTATYEQYF. This sequence joins TRBV3-1 and TRBJ2-7, with TRBD1 as a possible D gene (6 bases). The germline V and J ends were trimmed by 2 bases and 2 bases, with 10 bases remaining between them. The CDR3 runs 14 residues. Germline V gene sequence: CDR1 LGHDT, CDR2 YNNKEL (reference sequence).

This clonotype was observed a few times. This chain connects TRBV12-3 or TRBV12-4 to TRBJ2-5, with TRBD2 matching over 9 bases. V lost 6 bases and J lost 3; bases outside the gene matches: 11. This CDR3 is built from 16 residues. The CDR3, as DNA: TGTGCCAGCAGCCCATCAGCGGGAGGCTATGAAGAGACCCAGTACTTC. It codes for CASSPSAGGYEETQYF.

This clonotype showed up just once. This may be a read error: a much more frequent sequence differs by one nucleotide. The CDR3 end shows no conserved phenylalanine or tryptophan, and so a read error is likely. The chain uses TRBV30 and TRBJ2-7, with D unclear. The V gene lost 0 bases and the J gene lost 3 bases, with 9 bases spanning the gap. CDR1 is GTSNPN and CDR2 is SVGIG in the germline V gene (reference sequence). The CDR3 is 13 amino acids. The CDR3 DNA reads as TGTGCCTGGAGTGTACAAGGAGTCTACGAGCAGTACTAC. Amino acids: CAWSVQGVYEQYY.

This clonotype was counted many times. The chain links TRBV7-6 to TRBJ1-2, with D maybe TRBD1 (6 bases). Germline lookup yields CDR1 SGHVS and CDR2 FNYEAQ. V lost 5 bases and J 3 bases, leaving 19 bases between the germline ends. This CDR3 has 16 amino acids. This chain's CDR3 is CASSGKQGRGHYGYTF. In DNA form, the CDR3 reads TGTGCCAGCAGCGGCAAACAGGGAAGGGGCCACTATGGCTACACCTTC.

This sequence joins TRBV11-2 and TRBJ2-7; D is unclear. In germline, CDR1 is SGHAT, CDR2 FQNNGV. This CDR3 is built from 12 residues. Trimming removed 4 bases at V and 5 bases at J, with 9 bases between. The chain's CDR3 is CASSSLQNEQYF. CDR3 sequence (DNA): TGTGCCAGCAGCTCCCTCCAGAACGAGCAGTACTTC.

This clonotype was detected ten times or more. V and J are TRBV2 and TRBJ1-1; TRBD1 aligns across 7 bases. The V gene end was trimmed by 6 bases and the J gene end by 1 base; junction bases not matched to a gene: 2. Germline V CDR1 and CDR2: SNHLY, FYNNEI. This CDR3 has 13 amino acids. The CDR3 DNA sequence: TGTGCCAGCAGGGGACAGACGAACACTGAAGCTTTCTTT. Its protein is CASRGQTNTEAFF.

The chain recombines TRBV5-1 with TRBJ2-7; D is perhaps TRBD1 or TRBD2 (6 bases each). V was pared by 4 bases and J by 7 bases, with 18 bases between. The germline V gene encodes CDR1 SGHRS and CDR2 YFSETQ. The CDR3 is 14 residues long. The CDR3 DNA sequence: TGCGCCAGCAGCCCGGGACATGTCGCGGGGGAGCAGTACTTC. Protein product: CASSPGHVAGEQYF.

The sample holds many counts of this clonotype. The chain recombines TRBV18 with TRBJ1-1; D remains unclear. Between the trimmed V and J ends, which lost 2 bases and 9 bases, there was a span of 16 bases. This CDR3 is built from 14 residues. From germline, CDR1 is KGHSH and CDR2 LQKENI. CDR3 loop: CASSPGIEESQAFF. In DNA form, the CDR3 reads TGTGCCAGCTCACCAGGAATCGAAGAGAGTCAAGCTTTCTTT.

In this sample, this clonotype turned up many times. J is TRBJ2-1 and V is TRBV12-3 or TRBV12-4, with a tentative D call TRBD2 (6 bases). The CDR3 loop spans 12 amino acids. With 6 bases removed from V and 8 bases from J, the gap between germline ends came to 11 bases. CDR3 bases: TGTGCCAGCAGGCGGGGAGGCTATGAGCAGTTCTTC. This gives the protein CASRRGGYEQFF.

Many counts were recorded for this clonotype. This sequence joins TRBV16 and TRBJ1-5, with 7 bases identical to TRBD1. The CDR3 runs 15 residues. Germline assignment: CDR1 KGHSY and CDR2 FQNENV. Trimming took 5 bases from V and 4 from J; bases not matched to a gene: 8. The CDR3 loop reads CASSSRGAGNQPQHF. DNA of the CDR3: TGTGCCAGCAGCTCCAGGGGGGCGGGTAATCAGCCCCAGCATTTT.

A remark on this clonotype: This may come from a read error, since a much larger clone is one base off. The chain recombines TRBV6-1 with TRBJ1-3; D perhaps matches TRBD1 (5 bases). Per germline, CDR1 MNHNS and CDR2 SASEGT. The length of the CDR3 is 16 residues. The CDR3 sequence is CASSEQGAGSGNTKYF. The CDR3 region has the DNA TGTGCCAGCAGTGAACAAGGGGCCGGCTCTGGAAACACCAAATATTTT.

Many counts were recorded for this clonotype. The chain links TRBV3-1 to TRBJ2-1; the D call may be TRBD1 or TRBD2 (5 bases each). The CDR3 loop spans 16 amino acids. The germline V and J ends were trimmed by 4 bases and 4 bases, with 17 bases remaining between them. Germline-derived CDR1 and CDR2 are LGHDT and YNNKEL (reference sequence). CDR3 sequence (DNA): TGTGCCAGCAGCCCCCGGGGCCCCCCGCAATACAATGAGCAGTTCTTC. Protein: CASSPRGPPQYNEQFF.

This clonotype was seen repeatedly, ten times or more. The chain recombines TRBV27 with TRBJ1-2; D is unclear. The V and J ends lost 8 bases and 2 bases respectively, with 12 bases between them. This CDR3 contains 13 residues. Germline V gene sequence: CDR1 MNHEY, CDR2 SMNVEV (reference sequence). CDR3 amino acids: CASSKTENYGYTF. In nucleotides, the CDR3 is TGTGCCAGCTCCAAGACGGAGAACTATGGCTACACCTTC.